This T cell receptor (beta chain) was profiled in a study of early stage breast cancer tumors. Germline values: CDR1 SEHNR, CDR2 FQNEAQ (reference sequence). Trimming took 6 bases from V and 5 from J, leaving 16 bases between them. This CDR3 spans 14 amino acids. Repertoires were generated with immunoSEQ multiplex PCR, while TCRdb's copy carries only in-frame clones and drops some. The sample yields about 51,000 clones, 78% seen once. Worth noting for this clone: Its target is not known.

Overall study findings and caveats: Enriched TCRB sequences shared across patients were mostly commonly generated sequences.

This sequence was found in a person aged 35-55 years with breast cancer. The J gene is TRBJ2-5, the V gene TRBV7-9, with D possibly matching TRBD2 (7 bases). Sequencing was carried out using blood. CDR3 amino acids: CASSSLQGGETQYF. The CDR3 coding sequence is TGTGCCAGCAGTTCCCTACAGGGAGGGGAGACCCAGTACTTC.